What follows are 15 T cell receptor beta chains derived from one specimen sequenced in a study of CD8+ T cells in alopecia areata. Treatment in this sample: oral pan-JAK inhibitor, 5-10 mg twice daily. Following RNA extraction, reverse transcription yielded cDNA that acted as the sequencing template. Libraries were prepared by immunoSEQ multiplex PCR; TCRdb keeps only in-frame clonotypes and omits some of them. The data hold some 170,000 clones, with roughly 58% observed a single time. Material: CD4+ T cells sorted from blood, obtained at approximately week 56, from a patient treated with tofacitinib. These receptors were obtained from a human donor with alopecia areata.

This clone was recorded a few times. The rearrangement links TRBV5-5 to TRBJ2-1; D unresolved. The germline CDR1 and CDR2 sequences are SGHKS and YYEKEE (reference sequence). The V gene lost 1 base and the J gene lost 6 bases, with 8 bases spanning the gap. The CDR3 length is 13 residues. CDR3 bases: TGTGCCAGCAGCTTGTTGCTTCGCAATGAGCAGTTCTTC. It specifies CASSLLLRNEQFF.

The genes are TRBV4-1 and TRBJ1-6; 10 bases line up with TRBD1. The V segment lost 1 base and the J segment 7 bases; nucleotides outside the gene matches: 7. Germline CDR1 and CDR2: MGHRA and YSYEKL. The CDR3 sequence is 17 residues long. The CDR3 here is CASSQGRDRGPNSPLHF. CDR3 nucleotides: TGCGCCAGCAGCCAAGGGAGGGACAGGGGCCCAAATTCACCCCTCCACTTT.

This clone was seen a few times. The V and J genes are TRBV29-1 and TRBJ1-1; 9 nucleotides line up with TRBD1. The CDR3 contains 11 residues. V lost 4 bases to trimming and J lost 7 bases; unmatched junction nucleotides: 1. Germline V gives CDR1 SQVTM, CDR2 ANQGSEA. CDR3 loop: CSVVGQGEAFF. In DNA, the CDR3 is TGCAGCGTTGTGGGACAGGGTGAAGCTTTCTTT.

The rearrangement uses TRBV11-3 and TRBJ1-1; 7 nucleotides match TRBD1. Trimming at V came to 5 bases and at J to 9 bases, leaving 9 bases not matched to a gene. The CDR3 runs to 13 residues. Germline V gene sequence: CDR1 SGHNT, CDR2 YENEEA. The CDR3 protein is CASSLRTGWQAFF. The CDR3 DNA is TGTGCCAGCAGCCTTCGGACAGGCTGGCAAGCTTTCTTT.

Remarks on this clone: This sample also contains other DNA sequences that code for the same CDR3. This chain connects TRBV18 to TRBJ2-5, with D unclear. The CDR3 loop spans 11 amino acids. Germline CDR1 KGHSH, CDR2 LQKENI. Trimming removed 3 bases at V and 2 bases at J, with 1 base between. DNA for the CDR3: TGTGCCAGCTCACCGCAAGAGACCCAGTACTTC. Translating it yields CASSPQETQYF.

The chain has TRBV30 and TRBJ1-6; D remains unclear. CDR1 GTSNPN and CDR2 SVGIG come from the germline V gene (reference sequence). The CDR3 totals 12 residues. Trimming cost V 4 bases and J 9 bases, with 10 bases left between them. CDR3 DNA: TGTGCCTGGACCAGGAACAGTTCACCCCTCCACTTT. It yields the protein CAWTRNSSPLHF.

In its sample, this clone was seen once. This sequence joins TRBV19 and TRBJ2-1; TRBD2 is a possible D gene (6 bases). This CDR3 is built from 11 residues. V was pared by 6 bases and J by 7 bases, with 7 bases between. CDR1 and CDR2 (germline): LNHDA, SQIVND (reference sequence). The CDR3 region has the DNA TGTGCCAGTAGCCGGGGGAATGAGCAGTTCTTC. It translates to CASSRGNEQFF.

This clone was counted only a few times. The rearrangement uses TRBV29-1 and TRBJ2-1; TRBD2 is a possible D gene (7 bases). Germline-derived CDR1 and CDR2 are SQVTM and ANQGSEA. The length of the CDR3 is 17 residues. V gave up 7 bases and J gave up 2 bases, with 24 bases separating them. The CDR3 nucleotides read TGCAGCGCTAGACGGGGGGCAACCCTATCCCCCTACAATGAGCAGTTCTTC. Translated: CSARRGATLSPYNEQFF.

Only a few counts were recorded for this clone. The chain couples TRBV2 to TRBJ1-5; D gene uncertain. The CDR3 has 12 residues. Germline CDR1 is SNHLY and CDR2 is FYNNEI. Trimming took off 4 bases at V and 7 bases at J, with 8 bases between the two ends. The CDR3: CASSVEVQPQHF. The CDR3 nucleotides are TGTGCCAGCAGTGTGGAGGTCCAGCCCCAGCATTTT.

V usage is TRBV6-5 and J usage is TRBJ1-2, with D maybe TRBD1 (6 bases). V lost 4 bases to trimming and J lost 4 bases, with 16 bases between them. The CDR3 loop spans 15 amino acids. Germline-derived CDR1 and CDR2 are MNHEY and SVGAGI. The CDR3 is CASSLGKGQFYGYTF. The CDR3 DNA reads as TGTGCCAGCAGTTTGGGGAAAGGACAGTTCTATGGCTACACCTTC.

This clone has just one count. Other nucleotide sequences from this sample produce the same CDR3. The chain carries TRBV29-1 and TRBJ2-7; TRBD1 or TRBD2 may be the D gene (5 bases each). There are 13 residues in the CDR3. Germline lookup yields CDR1 SQVTM and CDR2 ANQGSEA. Trimming took off 4 bases at V and 1 base at J, with 11 bases between the two ends. DNA for the CDR3: TGCAGCGTTGGGGCAGGGAGTTCCTACGAGCAGTACTTC. Its translation is CSVGAGSSYEQYF.

The sample holds a few counts of this clone. The CDR3 DNA reads as TGTGCCAGCAGCTTGGCCACTATTCCTGAGCAGTTCTTC. Encoded protein: CASSLATIPEQFF. The gene calls are TRBV5-4 and TRBJ2-1; D remains ambiguous. The germline gives CDR1 SGHNT, CDR2 YYREEE (reference sequence). CDR3 length equals 13 residues. V shed 0 bases and J shed 9 bases, with 10 bases lying between them.

The rearrangement joins TRBV5-1 to TRBJ1-6, with 9 bases aligning to TRBD1. The germline gives CDR1 SGHRS, CDR2 YFSETQ. After removal of 4 bases from V and 7 bases from J, the junction contained 3 bases not matched to a gene. This CDR3 comprises 14 residues. CDR3 region: CASSTGQGNSPLHF. CDR3 DNA: TGCGCCAGCAGCACGGGACAGGGAAATTCACCCCTCCACTTT.

V gene TRBV5-1 combines with J gene TRBJ2-7; 8 bases fit TRBD1. The junction had 5 bases not matched to a gene; V was cut back by 4 bases and J by 5 bases. CDR1 and CDR2 from the germline V gene are SGHRS and YFSETQ. The CDR3 runs 13 residues. CDR3 DNA: TGCGCCAGCAGCGGGGGACAGGCCAACGAGCAGTACTTC. Translated: CASSGGQANEQYF.

V gene TRBV7-9 combines with J gene TRBJ1-6; no firm D call. V gave up 5 bases and J gave up 8 bases, with 13 bases separating them. The CDR3 has 14 amino acids. CDR1 is SEHNR, CDR2 FQNEAQ, per germline (reference sequence). The CDR3 sequence: CASSRSGSDSPLHF. Here the CDR3 DNA reads TGTGCCAGCAGCCGATCGGGATCTGATTCACCCCTCCACTTT.